This T cell receptor beta chain emerged from a study of OX40 agonist ivuxolimab in advanced cancers. CDR1 and CDR2 (germline): MNHNY, SVGAGI (reference sequence). The CDR3 loop spans 13 amino acids. V lost 5 bases and J lost 3, with 10 bases in between. The data were produced by immunoSEQ multiplex PCR, yet TCRdb's version contains in-frame clones alone and is incomplete. The repertoire holds 50,000 to 70,000 clones, roughly four fifths seen once, with approximately 2% in the top ten. The source was CD4+ or CD8+ T cells sorted from blood, collected in a trial of the OX40 agonist ivuxolimab. This chain joins TRBV6-6 and TRBJ1-1; D might be TRBD1 (5 bases). This receptor was identified in an adult with an advanced solid tumor such as melanoma, head and neck, liver or kidney cancer. The chain's CDR3 is CASSGGGDTEAFF. CDR3 coding DNA: TGTGCCAGCAGTGGCGGGGGAGACACTGAAGCTTTCTTT.